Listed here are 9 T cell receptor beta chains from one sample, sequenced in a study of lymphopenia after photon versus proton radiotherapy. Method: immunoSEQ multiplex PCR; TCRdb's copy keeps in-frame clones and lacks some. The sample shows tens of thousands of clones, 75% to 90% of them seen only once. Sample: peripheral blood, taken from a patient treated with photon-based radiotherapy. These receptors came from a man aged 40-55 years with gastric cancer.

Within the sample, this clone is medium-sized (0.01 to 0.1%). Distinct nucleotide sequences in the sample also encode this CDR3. The CDR3 reads CASSQAPGENYGYTF. For the CDR3, the DNA is TGCGCCAGCAGCCAAGCCCCTGGGGAAAACTATGGCTACACCTTC. The chain joins TRBV4-1 to TRBJ1-2; D gene uncertain. Germline V gene lookup returns CDR1 MGHRA and CDR2 YSYEKL. The CDR3 length is 15 residues. Trimming took 1 base from V and 2 from J, leaving 11 bases between them.

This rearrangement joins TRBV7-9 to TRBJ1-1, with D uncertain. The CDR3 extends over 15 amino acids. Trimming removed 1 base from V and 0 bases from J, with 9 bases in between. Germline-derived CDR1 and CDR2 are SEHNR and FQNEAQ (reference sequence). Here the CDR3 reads CASSLVDGMNTEAFF. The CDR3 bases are TGTGCCAGCAGCTTAGTAGACGGAATGAACACTGAAGCTTTCTTT.

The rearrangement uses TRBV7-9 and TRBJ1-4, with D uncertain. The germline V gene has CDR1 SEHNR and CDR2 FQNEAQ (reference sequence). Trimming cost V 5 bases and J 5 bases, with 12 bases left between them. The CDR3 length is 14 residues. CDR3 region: CASSGSGSNEKLFF. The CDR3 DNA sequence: TGTGCCAGCAGCGGATCCGGGTCCAATGAAAAACTGTTTTTT.

As DNA, the CDR3 is TGTGCCAGCAGCTTAAGGGGGGAGGAGACCCAGTACTTC. Amino acid sequence: CASSLRGEETQYF. The chain recombines TRBV7-9 with TRBJ2-5; D assignment may be TRBD1 or TRBD2 (6 bases each). Germline assignment: CDR1 SEHNR and CDR2 FQNEAQ (reference sequence). With 2 bases removed from V and 5 bases from J, the gap between germline ends came to 9 bases. CDR3 length: 13 amino acids.

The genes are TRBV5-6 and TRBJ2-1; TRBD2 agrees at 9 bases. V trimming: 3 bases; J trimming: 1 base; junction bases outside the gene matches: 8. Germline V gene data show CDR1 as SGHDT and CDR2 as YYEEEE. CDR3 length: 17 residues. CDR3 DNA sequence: TGTGCCAGCAGCTCGCTGCAGCGGGGGGCATCCTACAATGAGCAGTTCTTC. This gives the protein CASSSLQRGASYNEQFF.

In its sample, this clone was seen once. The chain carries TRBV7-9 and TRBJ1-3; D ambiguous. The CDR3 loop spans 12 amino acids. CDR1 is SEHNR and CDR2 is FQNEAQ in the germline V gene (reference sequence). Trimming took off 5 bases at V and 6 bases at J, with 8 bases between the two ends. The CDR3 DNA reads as TGTGCCAGCAGCCCGATGATAAACACCATATATTTT. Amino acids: CASSPMINTIYF.

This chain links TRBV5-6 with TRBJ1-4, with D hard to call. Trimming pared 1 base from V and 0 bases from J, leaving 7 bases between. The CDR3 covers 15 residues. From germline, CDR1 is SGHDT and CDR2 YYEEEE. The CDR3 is CASSLYGATNEKLFF. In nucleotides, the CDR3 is TGTGCCAGCAGCTTGTACGGTGCAACTAATGAAAAACTGTTTTTT. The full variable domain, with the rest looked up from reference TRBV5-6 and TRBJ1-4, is DAGVTQSPTHLIKTRGQQVTLRCSPKSGHDTVSWYQQALGQGPQFIFQYYEEEERQRGNFPDRFSGHQFPNYSSELNVNALLLGDSALYLCASSLYGATNEKLFFGSGTQLSVL.

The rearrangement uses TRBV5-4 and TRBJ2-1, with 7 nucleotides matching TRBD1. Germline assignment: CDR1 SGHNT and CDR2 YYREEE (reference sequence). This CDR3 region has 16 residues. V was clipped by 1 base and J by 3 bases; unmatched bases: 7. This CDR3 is CASSLSIGTVYNEQFF. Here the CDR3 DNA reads TGTGCCAGCAGCTTGTCCATCGGGACAGTCTACAATGAGCAGTTCTTC.

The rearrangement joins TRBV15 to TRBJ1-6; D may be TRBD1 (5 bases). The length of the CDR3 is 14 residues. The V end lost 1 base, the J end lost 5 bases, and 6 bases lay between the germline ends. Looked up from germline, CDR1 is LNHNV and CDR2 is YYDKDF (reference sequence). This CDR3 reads CATSRARDNSPLHF. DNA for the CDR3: TGTGCCACCAGCAGAGCCAGGGATAATTCACCCCTCCACTTT. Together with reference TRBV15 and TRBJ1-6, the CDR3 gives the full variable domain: DAMVIQNPRYQVTQFGKPVTLSCSQTLNHNVMYWYQQKSSQAPKLLFHYYDKDFNNEADTPDNFQSRRPNTSFCFLDIRSPGLGDTAMYLCATSRARDNSPLHFGNGTRLTVT.